A selection of T cell receptor beta chains follows, all from one sample in a study of identical twins. TCRdb reanalysed the 5' RACE reads using MiXCR and keeps one entry per CDR3 protein. Among fewer than 900,000 distinct CDR3 sequences, around a sixth were seen once, and the ten largest hold approximately 14%. The same sample was also studied in work on T cells expressing NK-cell markers.

Input material: PBMCs. The receptors come from a woman under 30 in good health. Each CDR3 is given with its conserved first and last residue. D genes are given only for firm matches. Not every row has a clone size; where given, it reads once, few, many or a size class.

d_gene,abundance,j_gene,v_gene,CDR3nt,CDR3aa
TRBD2,NA,TRBJ2-1,TRBV5-1,TGCGCCAGCAGCACCCTGACTAGCGGGAGGGCAAATGAGCAGTTCTTC,CASSTLTSGRANEQFF
TRBD1,NA,TRBJ2-1,TRBV5-6,TGTGCCAGCAGCCCATACAGGGGGGAATGGGCAGAGCAGTTCTTC,CASSPYRGEWAEQFF
NA,NA,TRBJ2-1,TRBV29-1,TGCAGCGCCGTGGGTGGAGGGAATGAGCAGTTCTTC,CSAVGGGNEQFF
NA,many,TRBJ2-3,TRBV4-3,TGCGCCAGCAGCCAAGGGGAGGGGGGTACGCAGTATTTT,CASSQGEGGTQYF
NA,many,TRBJ1-6,TRBV3-1,TGTGCCAGCAGCCAGGGGAATAATTCACCCCTCCACTTT,CASSQGNNSPLHF
NA,few,TRBJ2-4,TRBV4-3,TGCGCCAGCAGCCAAGCCCACGGGGGTCCGGGTATTAACATTCAGTACTTC,CASSQAHGGPGINIQYF
NA,NA,TRBJ2-3,TRBV29-1,TGCAGCGTGGCCCGGGCGGTGAGCACAGATACGCAGTATTTT,CSVARAVSTDTQYF
TRBD1,NA,TRBJ2-7,TRBV4-2,TGTGCCAGCATGTCCGGGACAGGGGGCTACGAGCAGTACTTC,CASMSGTGGYEQYF
TRBD2,many,TRBJ2-1,TRBV20-1,TGCAGTGCTAGAGATGAGGCTAGCGGGGGCCGGGAGCAGTTCTTC,CSARDEASGGREQFF
TRBD1,few,TRBJ2-7,TRBV5-1,TGCGCCAGCAGCACGGAACAGGGGAGCTCCTACGAGCAGTACTTC,CASSTEQGSSYEQYF
TRBD2,few,TRBJ2-1,TRBV5-1,TGCGCCAGCAGCTTGCGGAGCGGGGGGACCTACAATGAGCAGTTCTTC,CASSLRSGGTYNEQFF
NA,few,TRBJ2-2,TRBV7-2,TGTGCCAGCAGCTTGTATGGATTGGTCACCGGGGAGCTGTTTTTT,CASSLYGLVTGELFF
TRBD1,many,TRBJ2-7,TRBV5-6,TGTGCCAGCAGCCAAGGGACAGCTTACGAGCAGTACTTC,CASSQGTAYEQYF
NA,few,TRBJ2-1,TRBV5-1,TGCGCCAGCAGGAGGGAGAATGAGCAGTTCTTC,CASRRENEQFF
NA,few,TRBJ2-7,TRBV12-3/TRBV12-4,TGTGCCAGCAGTCCCGTTTATTCCTACGAGCAGTACTTC,CASSPVYSYEQYF
NA,NA,TRBJ2-7,TRBV5-4,TGTGCCAGCAGCTTGAACTCGGCTGCCTCCTACGAGCAGTACTTC,CASSLNSAASYEQYF
TRBD1,NA,TRBJ1-1,TRBV6-5,TGTGCCAGCAGTTATACAGGGGTAGTTGGGAACACTGAAGCTTTCTTT,CASSYTGVVGNTEAFF
NA,many,TRBJ2-1,TRBV28,TGTGCCAGTTGGGATCCTAAGGGGCTTCACAATGAGCAGTTCTTC,CASWDPKGLHNEQFF
NA,NA,TRBJ2-3,TRBV10-3,TGTGCCATCAATCTGGACGCACGCGATACGCAGTATTTT,CAINLDARDTQYF
NA,once,TRBJ2-5,TRBV20-1,TGCAGTGCTGGATATAGCGGATGGAGGGAGACCCAGTACTTC,CSAGYSGWRETQYF
NA,few,TRBJ2-3,TRBV7-9,TGTGCCAGCAGCACTTGGACAGGGAGGGCAGATACGCAGTATTTT,CASSTWTGRADTQYF
NA,few,TRBJ2-5,TRBV12-3/TRBV12-4,TGTGCCAGCAGTTTGTGGTTGTCCAGACAAGAGACCCAGTACTTC,CASSLWLSRQETQYF
NA,NA,TRBJ2-2,TRBV27,TGTGCCAGCAGTTTATCGGAGGGGGGCACCGGGGAGCTGTTTTTT,CASSLSEGGTGELFF
NA,few,TRBJ2-7,TRBV6-4,TGTGCCAGCAGTGCGCCGGGACGGAAATCATACGAGCAGTACTTC,CASSAPGRKSYEQYF
TRBD2,NA,TRBJ2-7,TRBV20-1,TGCAGTGCCCTAAGATCTAGCGGGAGGCCTTACGAGCAGTACTTC,CSALRSSGRPYEQYF
TRBD1,NA,TRBJ2-7,TRBV20-1,TGCAGTGCTAGAAGACAGGGGGGCTACGAGCAGTACTTC,CSARRQGGYEQYF
NA,NA,TRBJ2-1,TRBV6-5,TGTGCCAGCAAGTTGGGGCCATTGACGTTGGATGAGCAGTTCTTC,CASKLGPLTLDEQFF
NA,once,TRBJ1-3,TRBV7-9,TGTGCCATGGGCCCCGGGACGACGACCATATATTTT,CAMGPGTTTIYF
NA,NA,TRBJ2-1,TRBV12-3/TRBV12-4,TGTGCCAGCAGTTTCTCGGGGGGCACCTACAATGAGCAGTTCTTC,CASSFSGGTYNEQFF
TRBD2,few,TRBJ2-5,TRBV20-1,TGCAGTGCCCCCCGGGAGGTGGACCAAGAGACCCAGTACTTC,CSAPREVDQETQYF
NA,NA,TRBJ2-7,TRBV4-3,TGCGCCAGCAGCCAAGTCACGAAGGGAAGGGGCGAGCAGTACTTC,CASSQVTKGRGEQYF
NA,few,TRBJ2-5,TRBV11-2,TGTGCCAGCAGCTTAAATTTAGGACTAATCCAAGAGACCCAGTACTTC,CASSLNLGLIQETQYF
NA,NA,TRBJ2-5,TRBV29-1,TGCAGCGTTGGGGCAGGAACAGAGACCCAGTACTTC,CSVGAGTETQYF
NA,few,TRBJ2-7,TRBV5-1,TGCGCCAGCAGCTTGACGGCAGGCTACGAGCAGTACTTC,CASSLTAGYEQYF
TRBD2,many,TRBJ2-1,TRBV5-1,TGCGCCAGCAGCTTGGCTAGCGGGAAGATTGAGCAGTTCTTC,CASSLASGKIEQFF
NA,many,TRBJ1-4,TRBV20-1,TGCAGTGCTAGACTCGAGGGCGCGGGGGAAAAACTGTTTTTT,CSARLEGAGEKLFF
NA,few,TRBJ2-2,TRBV6-5,TGTGCCAGCAATTCCTTAGGATCCGGGGAGCTGTTTTTT,CASNSLGSGELFF
NA,NA,TRBJ2-1,TRBV11-2,TGTGTCAGCGCTGACTCCTACAATGAGCAGTTCTTC,CVSADSYNEQFF